This T cell receptor beta chain was captured by sequencing in a study of shared clonotypes between healthy human individuals. Germline-derived CDR1 and CDR2 are KGHSH and LQKENI. The CDR3 totals 16 residues. Trimming took 4 bases from V and 1 from J; bases not matched to a gene: 7. Per the original methods: In the immunoSEQ data, sequences were junction-only and lacked quality scores, so filtering differed. Only in-frame clones appear in the TCRdb table, and some are missing; sequencing was by immunoSEQ multiplex PCR. Clone size and V and J calls were adopted from that table, with D and trimming inferred from the DNA. This sample has about 490,000 clones; approximately 81% occur once, and the top ten carry approximately 11%.

The chain has TRBV18 and TRBJ1-1; 9 bases line up with TRBD1. Sequencing was performed on PBMCs. The origin of this receptor is a woman in her thirties or forties in good health. Some clones in this sample may be carry-over from other donors' samples. The CDR3 region has the DNA TGTGCCAGCTCACTACAGGGGGCACCTCAGAACACTGAAGCTTTCTTT. Its translation: CASSLQGAPQNTEAFF.